The 17 T cell receptor beta chains listed next were all sequenced from one sample in a study of cytomegalovirus exposure and HLA in healthy donors. Primers: 60 Vbeta forward and 13 Jbeta reverse. Only in-frame clones appear in the TCRdb table, and some are missing; sequencing was by immunoSEQ multiplex PCR. This table holds some 110,000 clones, 80% to 85% found once. The sample was PBMCs. The receptors shown here come from a man aged 25 to 40 in good health and CMV-seropositive.

The chain couples TRBV6-5 to TRBJ1-3; the D is unclear. The CDR3 has 13 amino acids. Germline CDR1 is MNHEY and CDR2 is SVGAGI. The V end was cut by 6 bases, the J end by 4 bases, with 10 bases between. CDR3 region: CASSQVGGNTIYF. The CDR3 DNA is TGTGCCAGCAGCCAGGTCGGCGGAAACACCATATATTTT.

This clone was seen more than once but under ten times. The chain is built from TRBV6-1 and TRBJ1-5; D perhaps matches TRBD1 (5 bases). CDR3 length: 14 amino acids. Germline V CDR1 and CDR2: MNHNS, SASEGT. Trimming took off 1 base at V and 5 bases at J, with 9 bases between the two ends. In DNA form, the CDR3 reads TGTGCCAGCAGTGAAGTCAGGGTTGATCAGCCCCAGCATTTT. Its protein product is CASSEVRVDQPQHF.

The gene calls are TRBV6-4 and TRBJ2-2, with 8 bases matching TRBD2. Germline CDR1 MRHNA, CDR2 SNTAGT. The J segment lost 4 bases and the V segment lost 2 bases, leaving 0 bases of the junction unmatched. The CDR3 totals 14 residues. CDR3 sequence: CASSDGLATGELFF. The DNA of the CDR3 is TGTGCCAGCAGTGACGGACTAGCCACCGGGGAGCTGTTTTTT.

This clone was seen only once. The CDR3 DNA is TGTGCCAGCAGCAAGTACTCCGACAGGGGGTACGAGCAGTACGTC. This encodes CASSKYSDRGYEQYV. The chain couples TRBV5-6 to TRBJ2-7; 9 bases map to TRBD1. Trimming at V came to 4 bases and at J to 4 bases, leaving 9 bases not matched to a gene. The CDR3 consists of 15 residues. Germline V gene sequence: CDR1 SGHDT, CDR2 YYEEEE.

The chain uses TRBV5-1 and TRBJ2-5; a weak D match, TRBD1 (7 bases). Matching the DNA end better, TRBJ2-7 makes the J call doubtful. This CDR3 region has 15 residues. Germline V gene data show CDR1 as SGHRS and CDR2 as YFSETQ. CDR3 nucleotides: TGCGCCAGCAGCTATTCCGCGGGACAGAGCTACGAGCAGTACTTC. It translates to CASSYSAGQSYEQYF.

The chain employs TRBV4-1 and TRBJ1-2; TRBD1 matches at 11 bases. The CDR3 totals 14 residues. The germline V gene encodes CDR1 MGHRA and CDR2 YSYEKL. After removal of 3 bases from V and 8 bases from J, the junction contained 5 bases not matched to a gene. The CDR3 reads CASSHRTGGEGYTF. The CDR3 nucleotides read TGCGCCAGCAGCCACAGGACAGGGGGCGAGGGCTACACCTTC.

This clone was picked up a small number of times. The chain carries TRBV11-2 and TRBJ1-5, with 8 bases lining up with TRBD1. The germline gives CDR1 SGHAT, CDR2 FQNNGV. The CDR3 loop spans 15 amino acids. V was clipped by 5 bases and J by 1 base; unmatched bases: 4. CDR3 sequence reads: CASSPGQGSNQPQHF. CDR3 DNA sequence: TGTGCCAGCAGCCCCGGACAGGGCAGCAATCAGCCCCAGCATTTT.

The V gene is TRBV27, the J gene TRBJ2-1; 8 bases match TRBD2. The germline gives CDR1 MNHEY, CDR2 SMNVEV (reference sequence). This CDR3 is 16 amino acids long. Trimming removed 5 bases from V and 4 bases from J; junction bases left unmatched: 10. The CDR3 loop is CASSTPHREGYNEQFF. DNA of the CDR3: TGTGCCAGCAGTACTCCCCATCGGGAGGGGTACAATGAGCAGTTCTTC.

This clone was seen just once. This chain connects TRBV5-4 to TRBJ2-3; TRBD1 might be the D (5 bases). V was pared by 4 bases and J by 5 bases, with 11 bases between. CDR1 SGHNT and CDR2 YYREEE come from the germline V gene (reference sequence). CDR3 length equals 13 residues. CDR3 region: CASSPITGDTQYF. For the CDR3, the DNA is TGTGCCAGCAGCCCCATTACAGGAGATACGCAGTATTTT.

The chain carries TRBV19 and TRBJ1-2; D is possibly TRBD1 (6 bases). V shed 5 bases and J shed 5 bases, with 15 bases lying between them. This CDR3 has 14 residues. Germline V gene lookup returns CDR1 LNHDA and CDR2 SQIVND (reference sequence). The DNA for the CDR3 is TGTGCCAGTAGTCCGCTCACAGGGATTTATGGCTACACCTTC. It encodes CASSPLTGIYGYTF. Full variable domain (rest looked up from reference TRBV19 and TRBJ1-2): DGGITQSPKYLFRKEGQNVTLSCEQNLNHDAMYWYRQDPGQGLRLIYYSQIVNDFQKGDIAEGYSVSREKKESFPLTVTSAQKNPTAFYLCASSPLTGIYGYTFGSGTRLTVV.

The chain employs TRBV13 and TRBJ2-6; TRBD2 matches at 8 bases. CDR1 PRHDT and CDR2 FYEKMQ come from the germline V gene (reference sequence). This CDR3 region has 14 residues. With 8 bases clipped from V and 5 bases from J, the junction kept 5 bases outside the gene matches. CDR3 DNA: TGTGCCAGCGTCGGGGGGGGTTGGGCCAACGTCCTGACTTTC. This codes for CASVGGGWANVLTF.

This clone was picked up a small number of times. V and J are TRBV11-3 and TRBJ2-6, with a possible D match to TRBD1 (5 bases). CDR3 length: 15 residues. V shed 5 bases and J shed 0 bases, with 8 bases lying between them. Germline V lookup: CDR1 SGHNT, CDR2 YENEEA. CDR3 region: CASSPDSSGANVLTF. Here the CDR3 DNA reads TGTGCCAGCAGCCCCGACAGCTCTGGGGCCAACGTCCTGACTTTC.

V gene TRBV2 combines with J gene TRBJ2-4; weak D call: TRBD1 (6 bases). The CDR3 length is 15 residues. From germline, CDR1 is SNHLY and CDR2 FYNNEI. With 6 bases removed from V and 0 bases from J, the gap between germline ends came to 12 bases. The CDR3 here is CASRKQGTAKNIQYF. CDR3 coding DNA: TGTGCCAGCAGAAAACAGGGTACAGCCAAAAACATTCAGTACTTC.

The chain combines TRBV5-1 with TRBJ1-1; D call uncertain. The CDR3 length is 13 residues. CDR1 is SGHRS and CDR2 is YFSETQ in the germline V gene. V lost 3 bases and J lost 7, with 13 bases in between. CDR3 sequence reads: CASSSDGELEAFF. CDR3 nucleotides: TGCGCCAGCAGCTCGGACGGGGAACTTGAAGCTTTCTTT.

The V and J genes are TRBV27 and TRBJ1-6, with TRBD1 as a possible D gene (5 bases). Trimming shortened V by 3 bases and J by 0 bases, and 6 bases separated the two germline ends. Looked up from germline, CDR1 is MNHEY and CDR2 is SMNVEV (reference sequence). This CDR3 has 15 amino acids. CDR3 protein: CASSFQGSYNSPLHF. CDR3 nucleotide sequence: TGTGCCAGCAGTTTTCAGGGCTCCTATAATTCACCCCTCCACTTT.

The chain has TRBV6-6 and TRBJ1-2; 9 bases fit TRBD1. CDR1 MNHNY and CDR2 SVGAGI come from the germline V gene (reference sequence). The V gene end was trimmed by 5 bases and the J gene end by 2 bases; junction bases not matched to a gene: 3. CDR3 length: 14 amino acids. The CDR3 DNA follows: TGTGCCAGCAGTCTAGACAGGGGGAACTATGGCTACACCTTC. It codes for CASSLDRGNYGYTF.

The rearrangement links TRBV6-1 to TRBJ1-1; TRBD1 is a possible D gene (5 bases). V lost 6 bases and J 0 bases, leaving 11 bases between the germline ends. Per the germline V gene, CDR1 is MNHNS and CDR2 is SASEGT. This CDR3 has 14 residues. This CDR3 is CASSAGLVNTEAFF. For the CDR3, the DNA is TGTGCCAGCAGCGCGGGACTTGTGAACACTGAAGCTTTCTTT.